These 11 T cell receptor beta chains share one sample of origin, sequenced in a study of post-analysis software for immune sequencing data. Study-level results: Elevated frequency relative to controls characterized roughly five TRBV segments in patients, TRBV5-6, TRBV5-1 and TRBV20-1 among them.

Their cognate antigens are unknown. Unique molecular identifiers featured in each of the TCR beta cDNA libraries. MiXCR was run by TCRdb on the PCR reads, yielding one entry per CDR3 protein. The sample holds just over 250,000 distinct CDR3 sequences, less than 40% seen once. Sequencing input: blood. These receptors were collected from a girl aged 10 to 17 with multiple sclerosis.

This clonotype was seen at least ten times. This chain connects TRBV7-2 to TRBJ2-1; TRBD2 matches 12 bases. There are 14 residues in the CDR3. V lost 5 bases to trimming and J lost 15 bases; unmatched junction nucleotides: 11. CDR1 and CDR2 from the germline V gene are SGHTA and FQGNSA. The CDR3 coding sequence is TGTGCCAGCAGCGCCGGACTAGCGGGGACCACCGGGTTCTTC. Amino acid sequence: CASSAGLAGTTGFF.

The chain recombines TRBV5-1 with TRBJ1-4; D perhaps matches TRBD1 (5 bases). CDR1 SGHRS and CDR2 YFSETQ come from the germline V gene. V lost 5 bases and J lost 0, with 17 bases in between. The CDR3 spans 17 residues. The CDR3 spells CASSYFARGTTNEKLFF. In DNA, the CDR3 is TGCGCCAGCAGTTATTTTGCACGGGGGACAACTAATGAAAAACTGTTTTTT.

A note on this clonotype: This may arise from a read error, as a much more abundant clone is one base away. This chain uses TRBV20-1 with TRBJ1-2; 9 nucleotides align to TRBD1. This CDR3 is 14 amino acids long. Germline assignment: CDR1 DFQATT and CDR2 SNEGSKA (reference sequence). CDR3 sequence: CSAKRTGVNYGYIF. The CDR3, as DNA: TGCAGTGCTAAGAGGACAGGGGTTAACTATGGCTACATCTTC.

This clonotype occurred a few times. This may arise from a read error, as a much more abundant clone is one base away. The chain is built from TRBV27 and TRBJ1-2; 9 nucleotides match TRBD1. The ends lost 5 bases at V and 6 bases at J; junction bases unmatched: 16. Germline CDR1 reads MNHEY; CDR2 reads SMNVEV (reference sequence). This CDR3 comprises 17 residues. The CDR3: CASSLYGTQGARDGYTF. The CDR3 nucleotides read TGTGCCAGCAGTCTTTACGGAACACAGGGGGCAAGGGATGGCTACACCTTC.

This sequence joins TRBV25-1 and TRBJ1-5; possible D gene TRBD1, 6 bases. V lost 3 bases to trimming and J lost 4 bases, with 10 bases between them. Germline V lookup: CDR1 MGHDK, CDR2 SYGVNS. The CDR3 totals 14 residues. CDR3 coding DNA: TGTGCCAGCAGTGATGGGGGGCGAAATCAGCCCCAGCATTTT. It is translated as CASSDGGRNQPQHF.

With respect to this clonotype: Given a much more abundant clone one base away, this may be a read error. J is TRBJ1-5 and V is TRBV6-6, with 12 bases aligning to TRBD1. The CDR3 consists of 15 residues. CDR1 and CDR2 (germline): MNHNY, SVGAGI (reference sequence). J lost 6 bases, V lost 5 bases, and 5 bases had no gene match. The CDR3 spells CASSGDRGPSQPQHF. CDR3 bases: TGTGCCAGCAGTGGGGACAGGGGGCCCAGTCAGCCCCAGCATTTT.

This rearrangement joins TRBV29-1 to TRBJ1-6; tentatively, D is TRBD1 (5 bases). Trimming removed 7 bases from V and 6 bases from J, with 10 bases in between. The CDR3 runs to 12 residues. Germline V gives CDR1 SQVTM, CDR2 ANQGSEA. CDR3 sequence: CSAGTFNSPLHF. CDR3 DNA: TGCAGCGCTGGGACGTTTAATTCACCCCTCCACTTT.

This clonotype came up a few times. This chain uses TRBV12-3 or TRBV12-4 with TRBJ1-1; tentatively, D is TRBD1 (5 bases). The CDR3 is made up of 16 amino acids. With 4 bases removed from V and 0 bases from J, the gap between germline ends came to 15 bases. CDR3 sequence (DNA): TGTGCCAGCAGTTCTAGGCCGGGACGGCTGAACACTGAAGCTTTCTTT. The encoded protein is CASSSRPGRLNTEAFF.

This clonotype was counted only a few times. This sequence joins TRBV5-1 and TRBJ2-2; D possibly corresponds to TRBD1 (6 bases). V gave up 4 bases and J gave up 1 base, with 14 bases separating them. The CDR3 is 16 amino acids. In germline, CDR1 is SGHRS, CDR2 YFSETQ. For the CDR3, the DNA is TGCGCCAGCAGCCACCGACAGGTCTGGAACACCGGGGAGCTGTTTTTT. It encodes CASSHRQVWNTGELFF.

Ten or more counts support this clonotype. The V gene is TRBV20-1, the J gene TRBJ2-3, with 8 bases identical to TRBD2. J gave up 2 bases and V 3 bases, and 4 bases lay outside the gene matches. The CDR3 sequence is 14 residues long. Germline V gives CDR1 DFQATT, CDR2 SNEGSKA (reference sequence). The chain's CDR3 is CSASYGGATDTQYF. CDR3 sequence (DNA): TGCAGTGCTAGTTACGGGGGGGCCACAGATACGCAGTATTTT.

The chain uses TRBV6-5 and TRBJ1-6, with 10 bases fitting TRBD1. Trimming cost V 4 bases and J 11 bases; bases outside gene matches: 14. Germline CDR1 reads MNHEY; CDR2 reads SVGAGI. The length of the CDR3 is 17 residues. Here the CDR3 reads CASSLGQGKFLGTPLHF. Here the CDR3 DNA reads TGTGCCAGCAGTTTGGGACAGGGGAAGTTCTTAGGAACACCCCTCCACTTT.